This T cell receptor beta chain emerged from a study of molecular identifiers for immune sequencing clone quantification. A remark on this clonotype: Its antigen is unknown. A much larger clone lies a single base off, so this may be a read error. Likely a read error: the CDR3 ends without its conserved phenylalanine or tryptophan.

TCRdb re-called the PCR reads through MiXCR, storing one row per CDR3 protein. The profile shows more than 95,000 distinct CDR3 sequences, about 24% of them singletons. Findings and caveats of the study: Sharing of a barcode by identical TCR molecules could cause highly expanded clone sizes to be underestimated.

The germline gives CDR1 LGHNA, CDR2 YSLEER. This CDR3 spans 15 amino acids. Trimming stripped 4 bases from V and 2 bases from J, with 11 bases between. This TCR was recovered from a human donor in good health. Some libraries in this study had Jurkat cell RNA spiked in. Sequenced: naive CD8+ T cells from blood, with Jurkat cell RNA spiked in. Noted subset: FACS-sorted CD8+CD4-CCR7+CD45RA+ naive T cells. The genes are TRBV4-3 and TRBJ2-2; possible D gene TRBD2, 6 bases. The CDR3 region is CASSPRGINTGELFL. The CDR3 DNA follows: TGCGCCAGCAGCCCTCGGGGGATTAACACCGGGGAGCTGTTTCTT.